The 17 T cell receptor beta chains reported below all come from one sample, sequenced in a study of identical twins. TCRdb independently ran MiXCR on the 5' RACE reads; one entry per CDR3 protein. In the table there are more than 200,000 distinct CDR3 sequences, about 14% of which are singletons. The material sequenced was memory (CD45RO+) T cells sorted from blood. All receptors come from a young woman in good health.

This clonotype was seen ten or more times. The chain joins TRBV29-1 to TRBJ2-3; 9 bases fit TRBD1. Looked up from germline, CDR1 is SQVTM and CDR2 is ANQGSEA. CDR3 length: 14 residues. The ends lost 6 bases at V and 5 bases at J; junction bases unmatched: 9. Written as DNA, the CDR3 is TGCAGCGTCGGGTCACAGGGGGCGAAAGATACGCAGTATTTT. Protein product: CSVGSQGAKDTQYF.

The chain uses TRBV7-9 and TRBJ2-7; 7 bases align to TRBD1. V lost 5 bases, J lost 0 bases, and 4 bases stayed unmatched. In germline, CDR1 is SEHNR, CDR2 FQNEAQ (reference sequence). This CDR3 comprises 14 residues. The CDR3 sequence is CASSQGESSYEQYF. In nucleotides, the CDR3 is TGTGCCAGCAGCCAGGGGGAGAGCTCCTACGAGCAGTACTTC.

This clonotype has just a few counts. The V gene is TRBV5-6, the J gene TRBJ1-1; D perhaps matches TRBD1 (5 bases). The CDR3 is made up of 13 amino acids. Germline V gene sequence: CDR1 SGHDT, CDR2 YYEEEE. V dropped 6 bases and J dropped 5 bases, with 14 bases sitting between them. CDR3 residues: CASTRWGRTEAFF. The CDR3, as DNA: TGTGCCAGCACCCGGTGGGGGAGAACTGAAGCTTTCTTT. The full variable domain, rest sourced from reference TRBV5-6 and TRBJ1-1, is DAGVTQSPTHLIKTRGQQVTLRCSPKSGHDTVSWYQQALGQGPQFIFQYYEEEERQRGNFPDRFSGHQFPNYSSELNVNALLLGDSALYLCASTRWGRTEAFFGQGTRLTVV.

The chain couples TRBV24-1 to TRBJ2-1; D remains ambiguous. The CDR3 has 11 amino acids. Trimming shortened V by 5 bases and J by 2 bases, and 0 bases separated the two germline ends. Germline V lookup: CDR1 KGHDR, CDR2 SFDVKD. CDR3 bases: TGTGCCACCAGTGCCTACAATGAGCAGTTCTTC. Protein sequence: CATSAYNEQFF.

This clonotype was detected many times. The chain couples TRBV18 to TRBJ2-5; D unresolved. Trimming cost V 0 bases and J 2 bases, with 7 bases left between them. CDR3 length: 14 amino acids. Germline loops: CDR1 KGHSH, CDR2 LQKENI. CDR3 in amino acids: CASSPPSIQETQYF. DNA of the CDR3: TGTGCCAGCTCACCACCCAGCATACAAGAGACCCAGTACTTC.

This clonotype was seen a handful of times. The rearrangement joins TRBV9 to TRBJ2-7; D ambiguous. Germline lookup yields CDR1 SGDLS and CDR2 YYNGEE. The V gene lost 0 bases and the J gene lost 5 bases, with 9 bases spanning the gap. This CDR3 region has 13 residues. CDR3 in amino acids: CASSVVGGDEQYF. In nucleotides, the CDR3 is TGTGCCAGCAGCGTAGTCGGCGGCGACGAGCAGTACTTC.

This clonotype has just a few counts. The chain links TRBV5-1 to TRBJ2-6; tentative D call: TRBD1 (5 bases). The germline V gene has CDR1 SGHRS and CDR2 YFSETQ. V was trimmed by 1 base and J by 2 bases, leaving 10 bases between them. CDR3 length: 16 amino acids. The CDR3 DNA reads TGCGCCAGCAGCTTGTGGGGCGTAGCTGGGGCCAACGTCCTGACTTTC. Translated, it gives CASSLWGVAGANVLTF.

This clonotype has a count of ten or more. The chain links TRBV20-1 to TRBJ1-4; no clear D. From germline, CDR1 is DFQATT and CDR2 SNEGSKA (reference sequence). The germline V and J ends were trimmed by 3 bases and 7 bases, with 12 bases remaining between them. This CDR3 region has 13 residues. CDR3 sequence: CSASLGGREKLFF. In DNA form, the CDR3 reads TGCAGTGCTAGTTTGGGCGGGCGTGAAAAACTGTTTTTT.

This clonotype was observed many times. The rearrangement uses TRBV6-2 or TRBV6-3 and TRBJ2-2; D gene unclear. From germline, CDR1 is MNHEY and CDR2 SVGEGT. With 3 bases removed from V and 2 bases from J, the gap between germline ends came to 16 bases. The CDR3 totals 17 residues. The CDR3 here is CASSYQKIRRNTGELFF. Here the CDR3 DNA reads TGTGCCAGCAGTTATCAAAAAATAAGAAGAAACACCGGGGAGCTGTTTTTT.

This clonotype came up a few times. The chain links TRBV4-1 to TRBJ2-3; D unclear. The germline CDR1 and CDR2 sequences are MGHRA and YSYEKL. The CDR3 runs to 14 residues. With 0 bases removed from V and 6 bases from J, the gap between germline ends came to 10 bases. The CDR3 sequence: CASSQDWRRDTQYF. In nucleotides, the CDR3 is TGCGCCAGCAGCCAAGATTGGCGCCGGGATACGCAGTATTTT.

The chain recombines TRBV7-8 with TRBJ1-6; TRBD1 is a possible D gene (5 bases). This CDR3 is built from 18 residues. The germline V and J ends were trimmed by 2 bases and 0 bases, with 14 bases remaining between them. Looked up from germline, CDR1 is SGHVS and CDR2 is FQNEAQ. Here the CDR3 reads CASSLWSGRLSYNSPLHF. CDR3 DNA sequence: TGTGCCAGCAGCTTATGGTCAGGGAGGCTCTCCTATAATTCACCCCTCCACTTT.

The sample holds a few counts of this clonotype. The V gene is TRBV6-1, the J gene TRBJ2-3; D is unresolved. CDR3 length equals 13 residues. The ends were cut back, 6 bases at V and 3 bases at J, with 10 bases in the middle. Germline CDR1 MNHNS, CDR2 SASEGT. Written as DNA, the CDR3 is TGTGCCAGCAGCCCCCAGAGGACAGATACGCAGTATTTT. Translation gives CASSPQRTDTQYF.

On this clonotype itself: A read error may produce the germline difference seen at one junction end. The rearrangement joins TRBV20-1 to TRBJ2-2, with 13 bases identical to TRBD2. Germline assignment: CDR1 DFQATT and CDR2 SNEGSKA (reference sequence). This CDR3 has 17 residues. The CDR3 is CCARDQGTSGDTGELFF. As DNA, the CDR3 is TGCTGTGCTAGAGACCAGGGGACTAGCGGGGACACCGGGGAGCTGTTTTTT.

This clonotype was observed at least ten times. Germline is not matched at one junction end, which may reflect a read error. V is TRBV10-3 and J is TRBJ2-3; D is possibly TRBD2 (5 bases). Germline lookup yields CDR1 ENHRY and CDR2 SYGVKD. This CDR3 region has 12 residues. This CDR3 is CAMGGLRDTQYF. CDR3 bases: TGCGCCATGGGCGGACTTCGGGATACGCAGTATTTT.

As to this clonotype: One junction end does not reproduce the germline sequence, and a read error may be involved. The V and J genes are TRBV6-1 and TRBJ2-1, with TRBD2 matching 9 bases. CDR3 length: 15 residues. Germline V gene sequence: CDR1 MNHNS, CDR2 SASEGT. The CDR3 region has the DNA TGTGCCGGCAGTGGGGCGCGGGGGGGATACAATGAGCAGTTCTTC. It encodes CAGSGARGGYNEQFF.

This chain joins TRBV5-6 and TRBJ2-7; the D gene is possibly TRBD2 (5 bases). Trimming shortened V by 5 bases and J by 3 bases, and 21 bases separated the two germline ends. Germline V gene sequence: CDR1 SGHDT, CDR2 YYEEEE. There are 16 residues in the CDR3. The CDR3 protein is CASSPLKSGIRYEQYF. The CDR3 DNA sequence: TGTGCCAGCAGTCCTCTTAAGAGCGGAATCCGCTACGAGCAGTACTTC.

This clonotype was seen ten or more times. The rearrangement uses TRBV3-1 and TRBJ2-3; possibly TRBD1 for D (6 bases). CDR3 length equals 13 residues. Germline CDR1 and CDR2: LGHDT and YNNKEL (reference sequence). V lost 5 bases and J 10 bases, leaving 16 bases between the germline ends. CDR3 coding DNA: TGTGCCAGCAGCGACAGGAGCGGTTTCGCGCAGTATTTT. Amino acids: CASSDRSGFAQYF.